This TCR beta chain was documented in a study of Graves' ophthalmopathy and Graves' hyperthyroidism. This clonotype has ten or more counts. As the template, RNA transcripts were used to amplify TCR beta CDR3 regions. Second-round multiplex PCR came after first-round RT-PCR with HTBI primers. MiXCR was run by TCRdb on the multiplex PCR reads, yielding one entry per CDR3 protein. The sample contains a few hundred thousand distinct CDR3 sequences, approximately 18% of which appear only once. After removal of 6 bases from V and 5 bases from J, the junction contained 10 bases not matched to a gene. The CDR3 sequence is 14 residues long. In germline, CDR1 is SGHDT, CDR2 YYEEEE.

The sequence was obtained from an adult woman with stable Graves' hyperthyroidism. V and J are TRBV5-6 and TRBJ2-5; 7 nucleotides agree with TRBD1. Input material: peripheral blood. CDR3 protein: CASIRRVTGETQYF. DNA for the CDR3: TGTGCCAGCATCAGGCGGGTGACAGGGGAGACCCAGTACTTC.